These 20 T cell receptor beta chains share one sample of origin, sequenced in a study of blood T cell repertoires in COVID-19. The protocol was immunoSEQ multiplex PCR, while the TCRdb copy is restricted to in-frame clones and leaves out a portion. This table has roughly 89,000 clones, approximately 80% appearing once. Sequences were obtained from peripheral blood. All receptors come from a woman of 80 years or more with acute or convalescent COVID-19.

This clone was seen more than once but under ten times. The chain combines TRBV29-1 with TRBJ2-1, with 7 nucleotides matching TRBD1. CDR1 is SQVTM, CDR2 ANQGSEA, per germline. This CDR3 is built from 15 residues. Trimming took 3 bases from V and 4 from J; bases not matched to a gene: 9. CDR3: CSVDKVRGLYNEQFF. CDR3 bases: TGCAGCGTTGATAAGGTTAGGGGGCTGTACAATGAGCAGTTCTTC.

The chain uses TRBV19 and TRBJ2-3; D unclear. The V and J ends lost 6 bases and 0 bases respectively, with 13 bases between them. The germline CDR1 and CDR2 sequences are LNHDA and SQIVND (reference sequence). The CDR3 covers 15 residues. The chain's CDR3 is CASRGWAPSTDTQYF. CDR3 in DNA: TGTGCCAGTAGGGGTTGGGCCCCTAGCACAGATACGCAGTATTTT.

This chain joins TRBV5-6 and TRBJ2-7; the match to TRBD1 covers 7 bases. Germline V lookup: CDR1 SGHDT, CDR2 YYEEEE. The V gene end was trimmed by 4 bases and the J gene end by 5 bases; junction bases not matched to a gene: 18. CDR3 length: 17 amino acids. This chain's CDR3 is CASSPVVGRQGEDEQYF. The CDR3 DNA is TGTGCCAGCAGCCCTGTGGTCGGCAGACAGGGCGAGGACGAGCAGTACTTC.

The chain has TRBV19 and TRBJ1-1; the match to TRBD1 covers 7 bases. This CDR3 has 17 residues. The J segment lost 7 bases and the V segment lost 4 bases, leaving 18 bases of the junction unmatched. Germline CDR1 LNHDA, CDR2 SQIVND (reference sequence). CDR3 residues: CASSTTGTDDGRFEAFF. Here the CDR3 DNA reads TGTGCCAGTAGTACTACCGGGACAGACGACGGGCGCTTTGAAGCTTTCTTT.

The chain couples TRBV19 to TRBJ2-1; 9 bases agree with TRBD1. This CDR3 spans 15 amino acids. Germline lookup yields CDR1 LNHDA and CDR2 SQIVND (reference sequence). The V and J ends lost 7 bases and 4 bases, in that order; junction bases with no gene match: 8. CDR3 sequence reads: CASNLDRGTYNEQFF. CDR3 nucleotide sequence: TGTGCCAGTAACCTGGACAGGGGAACGTACAATGAGCAGTTCTTC.

The genes are TRBV30 and TRBJ2-1; 7 bases fit TRBD1. The CDR3 length is 15 residues. Unmatched junction bases numbered 7, after V lost 3 bases and J lost 2 bases. Germline CDR1 is GTSNPN and CDR2 is SVGIG (reference sequence). CDR3 residues: CAWRDNRGPYNEQFF. CDR3 in DNA: TGTGCCTGGAGAGATAACAGGGGACCCTACAATGAGCAGTTCTTC. The full variable domain, in which reference TRBV30 and TRBJ2-1 provide the parts outside the CDR3, is SQTIHQWPATLVQPVGSPLSLECTVEGTSNPNLYWYRQAAGRGLQLLFYSVGIGQISSEVPQNLSASRPQDRQFILSSKKLLLSDSGFYLCAWRDNRGPYNEQFFGPGTRLTVL.

About this clone: Relative to the germline gene, one junction end is altered; a read error may explain this. V gene TRBV7-7 combines with J gene TRBJ2-2, with D unclear. The CDR3 consists of 16 residues. CDR1 is SSHAT, CDR2 FNYEAQ, per germline (reference sequence). This chain's CDR3 is CASSLGPQTNTGELFF. The CDR3 region has the DNA TGTGCTAGCAGCTTAGGTCCCCAGACTAACACCGGGGAGCTGTTTTTT.

The chain recombines TRBV5-1 with TRBJ1-3, with 7 nucleotides matching TRBD1. Germline-derived CDR1 and CDR2 are SGHRS and YFSETQ. This CDR3 contains 16 residues. Germline trimming cut 0 bases from V and 4 bases from J; bases unmatched to any gene: 7. CDR3 sequence reads: CASSLESRGYGNTIYF. The DNA for the CDR3 is TGCGCCAGCAGCTTGGAATCCAGGGGGTACGGAAACACCATATATTTT.

This chain connects TRBV7-6 to TRBJ1-2; 7 bases match TRBD1. The CDR3 runs to 13 residues. Germline CDR1 reads SGHVS; CDR2 reads FNYEAQ. V was pared by 1 base and J by 4 bases, with 0 bases of the junction left unmatched. The CDR3 protein is CASSLGDSYGYTF. CDR3 sequence (DNA): TGTGCCAGCAGCTTAGGGGACAGCTATGGCTACACCTTC.

DNA for the CDR3: TGTGCCAGCAGCTTAGCCTCCGGGACAAAGGAGTTCTTC. Amino acids: CASSLASGTKEFF. The V and J genes are TRBV11-2 and TRBJ2-1; D is perhaps TRBD1 (6 bases). V was trimmed by 1 base and J by 14 bases, leaving 15 bases between them. The length of the CDR3 is 13 residues. Germline CDR1 is SGHAT and CDR2 is FQNNGV.

The CDR3 loop reads CASSSSIGRGSETNEKLFF. The CDR3 DNA reads as TGTGCCAGCTCGTCGTCTATTGGCAGGGGGTCGGAGACTAATGAAAAACTGTTTTTT. This sequence joins TRBV19 and TRBJ1-4; 7 bases agree with TRBD1. The CDR3 runs 19 residues. CDR1 is LNHDA and CDR2 is SQIVND in the germline V gene (reference sequence). After removal of 9 bases from V and 2 bases from J, the junction contained 21 bases not matched to a gene. Drawing the rest from reference TRBV19 and TRBJ1-4, the complete variable domain is DGGITQSPKYLFRKEGQNVTLSCEQNLNHDAMYWYRQDPGQGLRLIYYSQIVNDFQKGDIAEGYSVSREKKESFPLTVTSAQKNPTAFYLCASSSSIGRGSETNEKLFFGSGTQLSVL.

The sample holds a few counts of this clone. V and J are TRBV5-4 and TRBJ1-1; the D is unclear. Trimming removed 4 bases at V and 5 bases at J, with 15 bases between. The length of the CDR3 is 14 residues. Germline V gene data show CDR1 as SGHNT and CDR2 as YYREEE (reference sequence). The CDR3 sequence is CASSVREKWTEAFF. DNA for the CDR3: TGTGCCAGCAGCGTCCGGGAGAAGTGGACTGAAGCTTTCTTT. Supplemented by reference TRBV5-4 and TRBJ1-1, the full variable domain reads ETGVTQSPTHLIKTRGQQVTLRCSSQSGHNTVSWYQQALGQGPQFIFQYYREEENGRGNFPPRFSGLQFPNYSSELNVNALELDDSALYLCASSVREKWTEAFFGQGTRLTVV.

The gene calls are TRBV30 and TRBJ2-1; TRBD2 matches at 8 bases. V lost 7 bases to trimming and J lost 8 bases; unmatched junction nucleotides: 13. CDR3 size: 14 residues. Per germline, CDR1 GTSNPN and CDR2 SVGIG (reference sequence). CDR3 coding DNA: TGTGCCTTGAACCAGCGGGGGCCCCTGGATGAGCAGTTCTTC. Its translation is CALNQRGPLDEQFF.

The genes are TRBV5-1 and TRBJ2-1; D is unclear. This CDR3 has 14 residues. The germline V and J ends were trimmed by 4 bases and 7 bases, with 15 bases remaining between them. Germline CDR1 is SGHRS and CDR2 is YFSETQ. The CDR3 loop is CASSPNPPGNEQFF. Written as DNA, the CDR3 is TGCGCCAGCAGCCCCAACCCGCCCGGGAATGAGCAGTTCTTC. Using reference TRBV5-1 and TRBJ2-1 for the parts outside the CDR3, the full variable domain is KAGVTQTPRYLIKTRGQQVTLSCSPISGHRSVSWYQQTPGQGLQFLFEYFSETQRNKGNFPGRFSGRQFSNSRSEMNVSTLELGDSALYLCASSPNPPGNEQFFGPGTRLTVL.

The chain combines TRBV19 with TRBJ2-1, with 10 bases fitting TRBD1. The CDR3 runs 15 residues. CDR1 is LNHDA, CDR2 SQIVND, per germline (reference sequence). V lost 5 bases to trimming and J lost 2 bases; unmatched junction nucleotides: 3. The CDR3 DNA follows: TGTGCCAGTAGTCGCGGACAGGGGGCCTACAATGAGCAGTTCTTC. As protein: CASSRGQGAYNEQFF.

The chain combines TRBV30 with TRBJ1-5; D is possibly TRBD1 (5 bases). The length of the CDR3 is 16 residues. The germline V gene has CDR1 GTSNPN and CDR2 SVGIG (reference sequence). Trimming removed 2 bases from V and 1 base from J, with 15 bases in between. In DNA, the CDR3 is TGTGCCTGGAGTAGTGAAACAGGCCGGAGCAATCAGCCCCAGCATTTT. This sequence encodes CAWSSETGRSNQPQHF.

The chain uses TRBV19 and TRBJ1-6, with 9 nucleotides matching TRBD1. The CDR3 covers 15 residues. Germline V gene data show CDR1 as LNHDA and CDR2 as SQIVND (reference sequence). V was pared by 6 bases and J by 14 bases, with 14 bases of the junction left unmatched. The CDR3: CASSDSGTGRMALHF. In DNA, the CDR3 is TGTGCCAGTAGCGATTCCGGGACAGGGAGGATGGCCCTCCACTTT.

The chain is built from TRBV7-9 and TRBJ1-1; D call uncertain. Germline values: CDR1 SEHNR, CDR2 FQNEAQ (reference sequence). V shed 3 bases and J shed 1 base, with 6 bases lying between them. The CDR3 has 13 residues. The CDR3 DNA follows: TGTGCCAGCAGCTTTAACAGGAACACTGAAGCTTTCTTT. As protein: CASSFNRNTEAFF.

This sequence joins TRBV7-8 and TRBJ1-5; D not certain. The CDR3 totals 15 residues. V dropped 1 base and J dropped 4 bases, with 11 bases sitting between them. Germline CDR1 SGHVS, CDR2 FQNEAQ. CDR3: CASSLGGSTNQPQHF. DNA of the CDR3: TGTGCCAGCAGCTTAGGAGGGTCAACGAATCAGCCCCAGCATTTT. Variable domain in full (rest from reference TRBV7-8 and TRBJ1-5): GAGVSQSPRYKVAKRGQDVALRCDPISGHVSLFWYQQALGQGPEFLTYFQNEAQLDKSGLPSDRFFAERPEGSVSTLKIQRTQQEDSAVYLCASSLGGSTNQPQHFGDGTRLSIL.

The chain joins TRBV29-1 to TRBJ2-1, with D maybe TRBD1 (5 bases). With 6 bases removed from V and 5 bases from J, the gap between germline ends came to 20 bases. CDR1 is SQVTM and CDR2 is ANQGSEA in the germline V gene. The CDR3 runs to 15 residues. The CDR3 loop is CSVKPGGAADNEQFF. Written as DNA, the CDR3 is TGCAGCGTGAAACCCGGTGGGGCCGCGGACAATGAGCAGTTCTTC.